The rows below give T cell receptor beta chains drawn from one sample of a study of control samples from healthy donors and cancer patients. Method: immunoSEQ multiplex PCR; TCRdb's copy keeps in-frame clones and lacks some. This sample carries tens of thousands of clones, around 94% of them seen once, and the ten largest clones take roughly 4%. Sequenced sample: blood. The receptors stem from a man aged 25 to 40 in good health. Both conserved end residues are part of each CDR3. The D gene is left open where the match is weak. Some rows mark clone size as missing; the rest say once, few, many or name a class of expanded clone.

V gene: TRBV6-1
J gene: TRBJ1-5
D gene: TRBD1
clone size: .
CDR3 DNA: TGTGCCAGCAGTGACCGGACAGGGGGTGGTCAGCCCCAGCATTTT
CDR3 protein: CASSDRTGGGQPQHF

V gene: TRBV4-3
J gene: TRBJ2-5
D gene: .
clone size: .
CDR3 DNA: TGCGCCAGCAGCCAACAGGATTTGGAGACCCAGTACTTC
CDR3 protein: CASSQQDLETQYF

V gene: TRBV27
J gene: TRBJ1-2
D gene: .
clone size: .
CDR3 DNA: TGTGCCAGCAGTTTCGGCGGTGGCTACACCTTC
CDR3 protein: CASSFGGGYTF

V gene: TRBV5-1
J gene: TRBJ2-3
D gene: TRBD2
clone size: .
CDR3 DNA: TGCGCCAGCAGCCCCCGTGCGGGACTAGCGACAGATACGCAGTATTTT
CDR3 protein: CASSPRAGLATDTQYF

V gene: TRBV7-3
J gene: TRBJ2-1
D gene: TRBD1
clone size: .
CDR3 DNA: TGTGCCAGCAGCCTGATGACAGGGGAGCAGTTCTTC
CDR3 protein: CASSLMTGEQFF

V gene: TRBV5-1
J gene: TRBJ1-4
D gene: .
clone size: .
CDR3 DNA: TGCGCCAGCAGCCGGACGGGGCCTCGGTCAACTAATGAAAAACTGTTTTTT
CDR3 protein: CASSRTGPRSTNEKLFF

V gene: TRBV11-2
J gene: TRBJ1-2
D gene: .
clone size: .
CDR3 DNA: TGTGCCAGCAGCCAGCGGGGGTTGGACTATGGCTACACCTTC
CDR3 protein: CASSQRGLDYGYTF

V gene: TRBV3-1/TRBV3-2
J gene: TRBJ2-3
D gene: .
clone size: .
CDR3 DNA: TGTGCCAGCAGCCAAGGGGCGGCGAATACGCAGTATTTT
CDR3 protein: CASSQGAANTQYF

V gene: TRBV6-2/TRBV6-3
J gene: TRBJ2-7
D gene: .
clone size: once
CDR3 DNA: TGTGCCAGCAGTTACAGGGCCGGCTACGAGCAGTACTTC
CDR3 protein: CASSYRAGYEQYF

V gene: TRBV11-3
J gene: TRBJ2-1
D gene: .
clone size: .
CDR3 DNA: TGTGCCAGCAGCTTAGACCCCTACAATGAGCAGTTCTTC
CDR3 protein: CASSLDPYNEQFF

V gene: TRBV11-2
J gene: TRBJ2-3
D gene: .
clone size: .
CDR3 DNA: TGTGCCAGCAGCTTAGGGCGTGGCGTGCCCACAGATACGCAGTATTTT
CDR3 protein: CASSLGRGVPTDTQYF

V gene: TRBV5-6
J gene: TRBJ1-1
D gene: TRBD1
clone size: .
CDR3 DNA: TGTGCCAGCAGCTTCACAGGGGGTGATGAAGCTTTCTTT
CDR3 protein: CASSFTGGDEAFF

V gene: TRBV11-2
J gene: TRBJ2-1
D gene: .
clone size: .
CDR3 DNA: TGTGCCAGCAGCCCTTCTGTCGGGAGCAAAGACAATGAGCAGTTCTTC
CDR3 protein: CASSPSVGSKDNEQFF

V gene: TRBV19
J gene: TRBJ2-7
D gene: .
clone size: .
CDR3 DNA: TGTGCCAGTAGTATAGGCCCCAACGAGCAGTACTTC
CDR3 protein: CASSIGPNEQYF

V gene: TRBV7-6
J gene: TRBJ2-3
D gene: .
clone size: .
CDR3 DNA: TGTGCCAGCAGCTTGGGCGGCAGATCGACGGATACGCAGTATTTT
CDR3 protein: CASSLGGRSTDTQYF

V gene: TRBV18
J gene: TRBJ1-4
D gene: TRBD1
clone size: .
CDR3 DNA: TGTGCCAGCGCACAGGGGGTCGATGAAAAACTGTTTTTT
CDR3 protein: CASAQGVDEKLFF

V gene: TRBV12-3/TRBV12-4
J gene: TRBJ1-1
D gene: .
clone size: once
CDR3 DNA: TGTGCCAGCAGGCGGGGGAACACTGAAGCTTTCTTT
CDR3 protein: CASRRGNTEAFF

V gene: TRBV3-1/TRBV3-2
J gene: TRBJ2-4
D gene: .
clone size: .
CDR3 DNA: TGTGCCAGCAGCCAGGGAAAGGTCATTCAGTACTTC
CDR3 protein: CASSQGKVIQYF

V gene: TRBV4-3
J gene: TRBJ2-5
D gene: TRBD2
clone size: .
CDR3 DNA: TGCGCCAGCAGCCAAGAGGTCAGCGGGGGGGCATTTGGGACCCAGTACTTC
CDR3 protein: CASSQEVSGGAFGTQYF

V gene: TRBV6-5
J gene: TRBJ1-5
D gene: .
clone size: .
CDR3 DNA: TGTGCCAGCAGTTACGACAGGAGCAATCAGCCCCAGCATTTT
CDR3 protein: CASSYDRSNQPQHF

V gene: TRBV6-2/TRBV6-3
J gene: TRBJ1-1
D gene: TRBD1
clone size: .
CDR3 DNA: TGTGCCAGCAGTGGGACAGGGCTTGAAGCTTTCTTT
CDR3 protein: CASSGTGLEAFF

V gene: TRBV25-1
J gene: TRBJ2-1
D gene: TRBD1
clone size: .
CDR3 DNA: TGTGCCAGCAGTGAACGCGCGGGACAGGGTAAAGGCAATGAGCAGTTCTTC
CDR3 protein: CASSERAGQGKGNEQFF

V gene: TRBV5-6
J gene: TRBJ2-5
D gene: TRBD2
clone size: .
CDR3 DNA: TGTGCCAGCAGCTTCTCGGGGAGAGCGGGAGAAGAGACCCAGTACTTC
CDR3 protein: CASSFSGRAGEETQYF

V gene: TRBV5-1
J gene: TRBJ2-3
D gene: TRBD1
clone size: .
CDR3 DNA: TGCGCCAGCAGCCCGACAGGGTTCACAGATACGCAGTATTTT
CDR3 protein: CASSPTGFTDTQYF